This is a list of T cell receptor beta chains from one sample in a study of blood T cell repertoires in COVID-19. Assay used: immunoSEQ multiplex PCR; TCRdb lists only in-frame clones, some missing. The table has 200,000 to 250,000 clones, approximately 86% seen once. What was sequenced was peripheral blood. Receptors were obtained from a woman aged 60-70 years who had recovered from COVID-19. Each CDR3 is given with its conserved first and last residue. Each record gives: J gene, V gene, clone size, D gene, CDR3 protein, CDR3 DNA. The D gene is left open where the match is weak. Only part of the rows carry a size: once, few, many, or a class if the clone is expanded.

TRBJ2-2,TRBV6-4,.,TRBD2,CASSPLAGGETGELFF,TGTGCCAGCAGCCCCCTAGCGGGGGGTGAGACCGGGGAGCTGTTTTTT
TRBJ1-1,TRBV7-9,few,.,CASSLTGNTEAFF,TGTGCCAGCAGCCTGACAGGGAACACTGAAGCTTTCTTT
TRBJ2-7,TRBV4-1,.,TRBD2,CASSRTSGASYEQYF,TGCGCCAGCAGCCGGACTAGCGGGGCTTCCTACGAGCAGTACTTC
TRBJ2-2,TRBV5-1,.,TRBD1,CASSLNPTGGGTGELFF,TGCGCCAGCAGCTTGAACCCGACAGGGGGCGGTACCGGGGAGCTGTTTTTT
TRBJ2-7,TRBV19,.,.,CASSLRQSNYEQYF,TGTGCCAGTAGTTTGAGACAGTCCAACTACGAGCAGTACTTC
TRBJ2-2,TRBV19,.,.,CASRRTNTGELFF,TGTGCCAGTAGGAGGACGAACACCGGGGAGCTGTTTTTT
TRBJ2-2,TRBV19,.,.,CASSASPGVAGELFF,TGTGCCAGTAGTGCCTCACCGGGTGTTGCCGGGGAGCTGTTTTTT
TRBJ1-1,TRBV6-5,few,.,CASRPDAGNTEAFF,TGTGCCAGCAGACCCGACGCAGGGAACACTGAAGCTTTCTTT
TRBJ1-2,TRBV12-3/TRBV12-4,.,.,CASSYDGGYTF,TGTGCCAGCAGTTACGATGGCGGCTACACCTTC
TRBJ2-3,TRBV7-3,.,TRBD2,CASSRRGGASDTQYF,TGTGCCAGCAGCCGCCGCGGGGGGGCATCGGATACGCAGTATTTT
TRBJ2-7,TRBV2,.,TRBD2,CASSDSGGSYEQYF,TGTGCCAGCAGTGACAGCGGGGGGTCCTACGAGCAGTACTTC
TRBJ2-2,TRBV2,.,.,CASSVQGSNTGELFF,TGTGCCAGCAGCGTACAGGGAAGTAACACCGGGGAGCTGTTTTTT
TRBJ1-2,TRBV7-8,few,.,CASSFGNSNDYGYTF,TGTGCCAGCAGCTTTGGCAATAGCAACGATTATGGCTACACCTTC
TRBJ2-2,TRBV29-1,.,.,CSASETGELFF,TGCAGCGCCTCAGAAACCGGGGAGCTGTTTTTT
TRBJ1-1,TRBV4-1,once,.,CASSHLSGVNTEAFF,TGCGCCAGCAGCCACCTTTCTGGAGTGAACACTGAAGCTTTCTTT
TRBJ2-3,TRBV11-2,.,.,CASSPGQTQYF,TGTGCCAGCAGCCCAGGACAAACGCAGTATTTT
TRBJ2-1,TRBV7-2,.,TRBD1,CASSLGATGNSYNEQFF,TGTGCCAGCAGCTTAGGGGCGACAGGGAACTCCTACAATGAGCAGTTCTTC
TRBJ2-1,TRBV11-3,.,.,CASSPEVGLAFYNEQFF,TGTGCCAGCAGCCCAGAGGTCGGGCTAGCGTTCTACAATGAGCAGTTCTTC
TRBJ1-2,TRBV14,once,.,CASSQVRTDYGYTF,TGTGCCAGCAGCCAAGTACGGACAGACTATGGCTACACCTTC
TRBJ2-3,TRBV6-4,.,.,CASSDGGGGLDTQYF,TGTGCCAGCAGTGACGGTGGGGGCGGCCTAGATACGCAGTATTTT
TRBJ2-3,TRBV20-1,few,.,CSASLGATPSTDTQYF,TGCAGTGCTAGTTTGGGGGCCACTCCCAGCACAGATACGCAGTATTTT
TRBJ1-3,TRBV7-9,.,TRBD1,CASSLGGTGGNTIYF,TGTGCCAGCAGCTTAGGAGGGACAGGGGGAAACACCATATATTTT
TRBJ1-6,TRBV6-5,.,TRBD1,CASSYGNRGDSPLHF,TGTGCCAGCAGTTACGGAAACAGGGGAGACTCACCCCTCCACTTT